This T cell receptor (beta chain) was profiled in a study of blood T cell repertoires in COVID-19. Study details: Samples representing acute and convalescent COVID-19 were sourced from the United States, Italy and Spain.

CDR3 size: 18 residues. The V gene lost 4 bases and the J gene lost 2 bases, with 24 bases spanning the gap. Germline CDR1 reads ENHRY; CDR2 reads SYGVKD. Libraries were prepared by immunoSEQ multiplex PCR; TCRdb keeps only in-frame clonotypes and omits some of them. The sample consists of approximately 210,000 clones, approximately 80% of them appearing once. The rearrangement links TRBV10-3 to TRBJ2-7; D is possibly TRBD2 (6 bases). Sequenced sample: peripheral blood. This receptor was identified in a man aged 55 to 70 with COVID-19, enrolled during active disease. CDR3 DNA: TGTGCCATCAGTGTTTTGCCGGGAGCTGGAATACAAGCCTACGAGCAGTACTTC. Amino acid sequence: CAISVLPGAGIQAYEQYF.